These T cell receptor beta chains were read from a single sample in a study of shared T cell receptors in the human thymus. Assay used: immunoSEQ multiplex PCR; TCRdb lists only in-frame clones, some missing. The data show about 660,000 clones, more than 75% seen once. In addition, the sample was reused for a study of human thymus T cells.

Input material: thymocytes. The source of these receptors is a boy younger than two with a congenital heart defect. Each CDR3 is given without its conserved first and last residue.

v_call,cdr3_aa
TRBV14,ASSQDSGGNEQY
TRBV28,ASSSPHGQGEKGYT
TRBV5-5,ASERDYEQY
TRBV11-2,ASSPRTSGLRGEQF
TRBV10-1,ASSESSNHVAGRGEQY
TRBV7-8,ASSFWDSPYEQY
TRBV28,ASSCLLGHLRGDSNQPQH
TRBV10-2,ASSGVLADTDTQY
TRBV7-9,ASSLARVRDEQF
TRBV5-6,ASSLSGVDSPLH
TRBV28,ASSLPGREETQY
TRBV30,AWSAPGTEGNQPQH
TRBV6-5,ASRQAWQGNEKLF
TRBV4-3,ASSQEFERGKEETQY
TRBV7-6,ASSSRGGSYNEQF
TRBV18,ASSHNHKRGTGELF
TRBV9,ASSVYAVSYEQY
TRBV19,ASSRSTQPQH
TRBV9,ASSVDSSGNTIY
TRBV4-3,ASSQDWETGEAF
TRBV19,ASSMPGGHQPQH
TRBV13,ASSRPGQGSYEQY
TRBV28,ASSLSGTNYEQY
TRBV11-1,ASSTLLAVAYNEQF
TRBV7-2,ASSLIELSLTDTQY
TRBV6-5,ASSYSLDRGYEQY
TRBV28,ASSSRLHHPANYGYT
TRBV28,ASKGWQYEQY
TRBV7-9,ASSLETGVSPLH
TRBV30,AWKEITGELF
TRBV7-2,ASSFRQFYEQY
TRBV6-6,ASSYRQDNYGYT
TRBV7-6,ASSLEGGPGREKDEKLF
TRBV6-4,ASSDRVAGPFWSYNEQF
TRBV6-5,ASQPQGGDTEAF
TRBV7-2,ASSLTSAQGSETQY
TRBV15,ATSSDGLYNEQF
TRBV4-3,ASSQDWMQGGTEAF
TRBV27,ASSSAVSAGEQY
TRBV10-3,AISEIRGSYEQY
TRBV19,ASSIRGQPPHYEQY
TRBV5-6,ASSKQDRGEQY
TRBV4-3,ASSRLWGTVEKHEQY
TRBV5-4,ASSLRDSSHYNEQF
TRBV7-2,ASSYSRDSSYEQY
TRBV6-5,ASIAAGSGSPLH
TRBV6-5,ASLDSDDTGELF
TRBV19,ASSSWTGTYGYT
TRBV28,ASRASGRGGDTQY
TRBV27,ASSLGGGAVLAKNIQY
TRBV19,ASSPEQGCGYT
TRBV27,ASSPRGISRNEQF
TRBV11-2,ASSLDLTYNSPLH
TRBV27,ASSFGLAGYEQY
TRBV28,ASSGRTGGLGYT
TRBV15,ATSRGPPPRF
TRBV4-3,ASSQATGPFYEQY
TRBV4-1,ASSQAIAADANYGYT
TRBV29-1,SVTSGSTSSYEQY